The 7 T cell receptor beta chains listed next were all sequenced from one sample in a study of blood T cell repertoires in COVID-19. The table came from immunoSEQ multiplex PCR; TCRdb's copy has only in-frame clones and leaves some out. The sample has around 200,000 clones, approximately 87% seen once. The sample comprised PBMCs or T cells enriched from blood (not recorded which). The source is a woman in her 50s in a cohort exposed to, infected with or recovered from COVID-19 (not recorded which).

The chain couples TRBV20-1 to TRBJ2-1; TRBD1 is a possible D gene (5 bases). The CDR3 has 15 amino acids. The germline V gene encodes CDR1 DFQATT and CDR2 SNEGSKA (reference sequence). V lost 3 bases and J lost 4, with 16 bases in between. For the CDR3, the DNA is TGCAGTGCTAGTCATGGGGCGACGAAATACAATGAGCAGTTCTTC. This gives the protein CSASHGATKYNEQFF.

This chain uses TRBV4-1 with TRBJ2-7; D is unclear. The CDR3 length is 14 residues. Trimming removed 0 bases at V and 0 bases at J, with 6 bases between. The germline V gene encodes CDR1 MGHRA and CDR2 YSYEKL. This CDR3 reads CASSQDPSSYEQYF. Written as DNA, the CDR3 is TGCGCCAGCAGCCAAGACCCGAGCTCCTACGAGCAGTACTTC.

This clone has a handful of counts. The rearrangement joins TRBV20-1 to TRBJ1-2; 9 nucleotides match TRBD1. V shed 3 bases and J 8 bases; nucleotides not matched to a gene: 1. CDR3 size: 11 residues. CDR1 is DFQATT, CDR2 SNEGSKA, per germline (reference sequence). The DNA of the CDR3 is TGCAGTGCTAGGGACAGGGGAGGCTACACCTTC. Protein sequence: CSARDRGGYTF.

The chain recombines TRBV15 with TRBJ1-1, with a weak D call TRBD1 (6 bases). CDR3 length: 13 residues. Germline-derived CDR1 and CDR2 are LNHNV and YYDKDF (reference sequence). Trimming took 5 bases from V and 10 from J, leaving 17 bases between them. CDR3 in amino acids: CATSGKQGRTAFF. The CDR3, as DNA: TGTGCCACCAGCGGAAAACAGGGCAGAACAGCTTTCTTT.

The genes are TRBV3-1 (or the pseudogene TRBV3-2) and TRBJ1-1; tentatively, D is TRBD1 (5 bases). The V end was cut by 1 base, the J end by 7 bases, with 10 bases between. This CDR3 is built from 13 residues. CDR1 LGHDT and CDR2 YNNKEL come from the germline V gene (reference sequence). The CDR3 bases are TGTGCCAGCAGCCAAGTTTCGCAGGGTGAAGCTTTCTTT. Encoded protein: CASSQVSQGEAFF.

This chain links TRBV7-2 with TRBJ1-6, with TRBD1 matching 7 bases. V was clipped by 1 base and J by 7 bases; unmatched bases: 4. The CDR3 totals 15 residues. Germline CDR1 is SGHTA and CDR2 is FQGNSA. CDR3 loop: CASSLDPGGNSPLHF. The CDR3 nucleotides read TGTGCCAGCAGCTTAGATCCAGGGGGGAATTCACCCCTCCACTTT.

The chain joins TRBV5-6 to TRBJ2-5; TRBD2 might be the D (6 bases). Between the trimmed V and J ends, which lost 0 bases and 4 bases, there was a span of 13 bases. CDR3 length equals 15 residues. From germline, CDR1 is SGHDT and CDR2 YYEEEE. The CDR3, as DNA: TGTGCCAGCAGCTTGGTGGGGTGGGGAGGAGAGACCCAGTACTTC. Amino acid sequence: CASSLVGWGGETQYF. The full variable domain, completed using reference TRBV5-6 and TRBJ2-5, is DAGVTQSPTHLIKTRGQQVTLRCSPKSGHDTVSWYQQALGQGPQFIFQYYEEEERQRGNFPDRFSGHQFPNYSSELNVNALLLGDSALYLCASSLVGWGGETQYFGPGTRLLVL.